A selection of T cell receptor beta chains follows, all from one sample in a study of T cells after yellow fever vaccination. TCRdb itself ran the 5' RACE reads through MiXCR, one entry per CDR3 protein. The data contain under 550,000 distinct CDR3 sequences, around a fifth of them singletons. The input for sequencing was PBMCs, taken roughly 20 days after the first yellow fever vaccination. The receptors come from a man younger than 35 who received the YFV17D yellow fever vaccine. CDR3s include the opening cysteine and the closing phenylalanine or tryptophan. D genes are given only for firm matches. Size is omitted from some rows. Given values are once, few, many or a class for expanded clones.

v_gene	abundance	j_gene	d_gene	CDR3aa	CDR3nt
TRBV6-2/TRBV6-3	-	TRBJ2-1	-	CASRRSFDSDEQFF	TGTGCCAGCAGACGATCGTTTGACAGTGACGAGCAGTTCTTC
TRBV4-1	-	TRBJ1-1	-	CASSQAIIMMDMNTEAFF	TGCGCCAGCAGCCAAGCAATAATAATGATGGACATGAACACTGAAGCTTTCTTT
TRBV12-3/TRBV12-4	few	TRBJ1-2	TRBD1	CASSLMGGTGRYGYTF	TGTGCCAGCAGTTTAATGGGCGGGACAGGGAGATATGGCTACACCTTC
TRBV20-1	few	TRBJ2-1	TRBD2	CSARGVRGGYATHYNEQFF	TGCAGTGCTCGAGGTGTGCGGGGGGGCTACGCGACCCACTACAATGAGCAGTTCTTC
TRBV28	-	TRBJ1-6	-	CASSSATGNSPLHF	TGTGCCAGCAGTTCAGCTACAGGGAATTCACCCCTCCACTTT
TRBV5-1	many	TRBJ2-1	-	CASSLAVLGDNEQFF	TGCGCCAGCAGCTTGGCGGTCCTCGGGGACAATGAGCAGTTCTTC
TRBV2	few	TRBJ1-5	TRBD1	CASNSQGSDQPQHF	TGTGCCAGCAACTCACAGGGGAGCGACCAGCCCCAGCATTTT
TRBV15	-	TRBJ2-3	-	CATSRDLGYTDTQYF	TGTGCCACCAGCAGAGATCTCGGGTATACAGATACGCAGTATTTT
TRBV11-3	once	TRBJ1-1	TRBD1	CASSPRQGLEAFF	TGTGCCAGCAGCCCGAGACAGGGTCTGGAAGCTTTCTTT
TRBV28	-	TRBJ2-5	-	CASSSPGSNPETQYF	TGTGCCAGCAGTTCCCCCGGTTCGAACCCGGAGACCCAGTACTTC
TRBV2	-	TRBJ1-5	-	CASNKGSGQPQHF	TGTGCCAGCAATAAGGGGTCCGGTCAGCCCCAGCATTTT
TRBV28	-	TRBJ1-2	TRBD1	CASSRTGGRLYGYTF	TGTGCCAGCAGTAGGACAGGGGGCCGACTCTATGGCTACACCTTC
TRBV4-3	-	TRBJ2-3	TRBD2	CASSRRVAGGQSDTQYF	TGCGCCAGCAGCCGACGCGTAGCGGGGGGGCAATCAGATACGCAGTATTTT
TRBV10-3	few	TRBJ2-1	-	CAISEQVSQGQFF	TGTGCCATCAGTGAACAGGTCTCCCAGGGGCAGTTCTTC
TRBV5-1	many	TRBJ1-6	-	CASSERGRDSPLHF	TGCGCCAGCAGCGAGAGGGGCCGGGATTCACCCCTCCACTTT
TRBV6-1	-	TRBJ1-2	-	CASRKDSANYGYTF	TGTGCCAGCAGAAAGGACAGCGCTAACTATGGCTACACCTTC
TRBV20-1	many	TRBJ1-1	-	CSARDFAVNTEAFF	TGCAGTGCTAGAGATTTCGCGGTTAACACTGAAGCTTTCTTT
TRBV4-3	few	TRBJ2-5	TRBD1	CASSQDLRDRGTETQYF	TGCGCCAGCAGCCAAGATCTTCGGGACAGGGGGACGGAGACCCAGTACTTC
TRBV29-1	-	TRBJ1-2	-	CSVEAGAANYGYTF	TGCAGCGTTGAAGCGGGGGCAGCTAACTATGGCTACACCTTC
TRBV4-1	few	TRBJ1-5	-	CASSRTDSTNQPQHF	TGCGCCAGCAGCCGGACAGACAGTACTAATCAGCCCCAGCATTTT
TRBV7-8	few	TRBJ1-4	-	CASSLAFGVEKLFF	TGTGCCAGCAGCTTGGCATTCGGGGTTGAAAAACTGTTTTTT
TRBV6-5	few	TRBJ2-5	TRBD1	CASSYWTGGGKTQYF	TGTGCCAGCAGTTACTGGACAGGGGGCGGAAAGACCCAGTACTTC
TRBV5-1	-	TRBJ1-1	-	CASTAGGETLNTEAFF	TGCGCCAGCACCGCGGGGGGGGAGACATTGAACACTGAAGCTTTCTTT
TRBV15	-	TRBJ1-4	-	CATKQESQTPILFF	TGTGCCACCAAACAAGAGAGCCAGACCCCGATACTGTTTTTT
TRBV11-2	few	TRBJ2-3	-	CASSLMRTPDTQYF	TGTGCCAGCAGCTTAATGCGGACCCCGGATACGCAGTATTTT
TRBV5-4	-	TRBJ2-2	-	CASSPSPSRGPTGELFF	TGTGCCAGCAGCCCTAGCCCCTCCAGAGGGCCCACCGGGGAGCTGTTTTTT
TRBV7-7	few	TRBJ1-4	TRBD1	CASSSDRGEKLFF	TGTGCTAGCAGCTCCGACAGGGGAGAAAAACTGTTTTTT
TRBV4-1	-	TRBJ2-1	TRBD2	CASSPRGASGGYSYNEQFF	TGCGCCAGCAGCCCGCGTGGGGCTAGCGGGGGCTACTCCTACAATGAGCAGTTCTTC
TRBV20-1	many	TRBJ2-7	TRBD1	CSARDRMTYEQYF	TGCAGTGCCCGGGACAGGATGACCTACGAGCAGTACTTC
TRBV5-1	few	TRBJ1-2	-	CASSSWTEYGYTF	TGCGCCAGCAGCTCCTGGACAGAGTATGGCTACACCTTC
TRBV24-1	many	TRBJ2-2	-	CATSDPNTGELFF	TGTGCCACCAGTGATCCGAACACCGGGGAGCTGTTTTTT